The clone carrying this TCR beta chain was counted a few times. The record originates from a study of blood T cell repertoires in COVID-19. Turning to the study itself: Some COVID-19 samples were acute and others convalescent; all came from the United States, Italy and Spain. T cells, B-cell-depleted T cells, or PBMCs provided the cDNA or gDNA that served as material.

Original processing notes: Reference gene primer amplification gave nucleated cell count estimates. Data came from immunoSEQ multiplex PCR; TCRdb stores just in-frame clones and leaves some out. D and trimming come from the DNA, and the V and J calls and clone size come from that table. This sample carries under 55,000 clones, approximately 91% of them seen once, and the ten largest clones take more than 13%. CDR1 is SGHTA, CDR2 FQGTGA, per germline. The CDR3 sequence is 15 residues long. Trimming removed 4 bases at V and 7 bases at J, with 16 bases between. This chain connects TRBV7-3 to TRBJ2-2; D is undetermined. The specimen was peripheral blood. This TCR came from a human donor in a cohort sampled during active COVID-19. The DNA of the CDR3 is TGTGCCAGCAGCTCGTTTGCCAGCGTCGGCGGGGAGCTGTTTTTT. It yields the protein CASSSFASVGGELFF.